This TCR beta chain was recorded in a study of T cell changes during pregnancy in multiple sclerosis. Produced via immunoSEQ multiplex PCR; TCRdb's table is partial and in-frame only. The sample lists 70,000 to 95,000 clones, around 93% seen once, with less than 2.5% in the top ten. Germline CDR1 GTSNPN, CDR2 SVGIG (reference sequence). This CDR3 contains 18 residues. The trim removed 5 bases at V and 4 bases at J, leaving 19 bases unmatched. The sequenced sample was peripheral blood, obtained in the third trimester of pregnancy. This sequence originates from a female donor with multiple sclerosis, enrolled in a pregnancy study. The genes are TRBV30 and TRBJ2-1; 8 bases line up with TRBD2. CDR3 DNA: TGTGCCTGGGGGCACCCGGCGGGAGGTACCACCAAATACAATGAGCAGTTCTTC. Translated, it gives CAWGHPAGGTTKYNEQFF.